This T cell receptor beta chain was observed in a study of CD8 T cells in Susac syndrome. Reverse transcription used about 0.45 to 1 ug RNA and random hexamers. TCRdb redid the calling of the immunoSEQ multiplex PCR reads with MiXCR, one entry per CDR3 protein. This table has some 130,000 distinct CDR3 sequences, more than 85% appearing once. CD8+ and CD4+ T cells circulating in blood were sequenced for TCR beta. There are 15 residues in the CDR3. Looked up from germline, CDR1 is SGHRS and CDR2 is YFSETQ. The V and J ends lost 4 bases and 3 bases respectively, with 14 bases between them. The genes are TRBV5-1 and TRBJ2-1; weak D call: TRBD2 (6 bases). Sequenced sample: CD8+ T cells from PBMCs. This clonotype was obtained from a human donor with Susac syndrome. CDR3 sequence reads: CASSPGDSSYNEQFF. The CDR3 DNA follows: TGCGCCAGCAGCCCGGGGGACTCCAGCTACAATGAGCAGTTCTTC.